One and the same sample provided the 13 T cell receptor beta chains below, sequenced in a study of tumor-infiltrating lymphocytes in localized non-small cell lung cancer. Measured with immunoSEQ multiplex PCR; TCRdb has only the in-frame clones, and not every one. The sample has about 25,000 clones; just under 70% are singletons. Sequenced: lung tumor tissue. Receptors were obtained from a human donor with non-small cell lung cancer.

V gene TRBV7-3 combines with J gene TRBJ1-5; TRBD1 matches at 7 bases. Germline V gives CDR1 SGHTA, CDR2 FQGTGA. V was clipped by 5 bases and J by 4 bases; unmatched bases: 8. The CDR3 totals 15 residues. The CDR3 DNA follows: TGTGCCAGCAGCACGTCAGGGGGTAGAAATCAGCCCCAGCATTTT. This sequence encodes CASSTSGGRNQPQHF.

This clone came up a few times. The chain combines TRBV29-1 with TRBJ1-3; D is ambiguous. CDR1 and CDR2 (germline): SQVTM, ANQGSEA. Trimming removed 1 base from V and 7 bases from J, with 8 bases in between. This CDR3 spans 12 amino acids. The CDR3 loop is CSVEGLGNTIYF. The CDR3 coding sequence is TGCAGCGTTGAAGGTCTAGGGAACACCATATATTTT.

For the CDR3, the DNA is TGTGCCAGCAGCTTAGCATTACATAGCAATCAGCCCCAGCATTTT. This sequence encodes CASSLALHSNQPQHF. This chain links TRBV7-2 with TRBJ1-5; D gene ambiguous. Trimming removed 0 bases from V and 0 bases from J, with 6 bases in between. The CDR3 runs to 15 residues. CDR1 is SGHTA and CDR2 is FQGNSA in the germline V gene.

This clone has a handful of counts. The CDR3 sequence is CASSLEDGSGGPQHF. Here the CDR3 DNA reads TGTGCCAGCAGCCTCGAGGACGGCTCCGGGGGGCCCCAGCATTTT. The J gene is TRBJ1-5, the V gene TRBV28; tentative D call: TRBD1 (5 bases). The CDR3 is 15 residues long. V lost 6 bases and J 9 bases, leaving 21 bases between the germline ends. The germline gives CDR1 MDHEN, CDR2 SYDVKM.

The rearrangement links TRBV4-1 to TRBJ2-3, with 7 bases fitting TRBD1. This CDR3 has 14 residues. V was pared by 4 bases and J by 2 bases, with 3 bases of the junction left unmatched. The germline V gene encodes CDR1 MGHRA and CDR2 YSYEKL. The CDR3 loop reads CASSRDRYTDTQYF. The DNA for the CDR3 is TGCGCCAGCAGCCGGGACAGATACACAGATACGCAGTATTTT.

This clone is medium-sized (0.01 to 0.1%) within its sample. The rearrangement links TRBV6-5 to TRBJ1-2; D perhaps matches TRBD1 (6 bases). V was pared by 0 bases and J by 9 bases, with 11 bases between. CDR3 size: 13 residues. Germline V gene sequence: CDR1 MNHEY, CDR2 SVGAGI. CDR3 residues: CASSYSEGVRYTF. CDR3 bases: TGTGCCAGCAGTTACTCGGAGGGGGTGCGCTACACCTTC.

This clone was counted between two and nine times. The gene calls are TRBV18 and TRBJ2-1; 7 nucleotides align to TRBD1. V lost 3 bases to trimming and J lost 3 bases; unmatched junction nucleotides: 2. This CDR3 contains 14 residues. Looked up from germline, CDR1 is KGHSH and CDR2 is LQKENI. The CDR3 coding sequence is TGTGCCAGCTCACCTAGGGACAGCTACAATGAGCAGTTCTTC. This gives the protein CASSPRDSYNEQFF.

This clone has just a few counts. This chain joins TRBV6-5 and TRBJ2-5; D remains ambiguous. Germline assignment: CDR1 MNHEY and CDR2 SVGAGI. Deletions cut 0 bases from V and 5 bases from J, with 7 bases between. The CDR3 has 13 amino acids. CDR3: CASSYSKWETQYF. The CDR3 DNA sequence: TGTGCCAGCAGTTACTCGAAGTGGGAGACCCAGTACTTC.

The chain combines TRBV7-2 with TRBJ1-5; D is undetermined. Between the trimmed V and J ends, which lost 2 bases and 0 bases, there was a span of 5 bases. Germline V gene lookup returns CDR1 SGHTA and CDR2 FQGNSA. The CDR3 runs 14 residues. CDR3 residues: CASSLLFSNQPQHF. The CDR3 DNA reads TGTGCCAGCAGCTTACTGTTTAGCAATCAGCCCCAGCATTTT.

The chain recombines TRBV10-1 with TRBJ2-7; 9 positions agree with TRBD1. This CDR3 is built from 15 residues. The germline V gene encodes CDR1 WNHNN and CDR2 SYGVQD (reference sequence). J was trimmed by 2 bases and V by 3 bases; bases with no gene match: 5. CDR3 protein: CASSDPDRGPYEQYF. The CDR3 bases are TGCGCCAGCAGTGACCCGGACAGGGGCCCCTACGAGCAGTACTTC.

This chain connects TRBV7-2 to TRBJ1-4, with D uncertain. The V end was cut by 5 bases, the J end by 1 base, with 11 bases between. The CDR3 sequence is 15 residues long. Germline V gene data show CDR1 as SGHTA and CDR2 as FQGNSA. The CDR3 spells CASSPPGVTNEKLFF. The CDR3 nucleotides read TGTGCCAGCAGCCCGCCCGGGGTAACTAATGAAAAACTGTTTTTT.

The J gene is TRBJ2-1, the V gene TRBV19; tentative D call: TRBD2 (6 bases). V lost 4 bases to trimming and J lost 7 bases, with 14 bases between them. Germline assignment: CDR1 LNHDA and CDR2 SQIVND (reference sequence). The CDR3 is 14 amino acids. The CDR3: CASSNPGERNEQFF. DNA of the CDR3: TGTGCCAGTAGTAACCCGGGAGAGAGGAATGAGCAGTTCTTC.

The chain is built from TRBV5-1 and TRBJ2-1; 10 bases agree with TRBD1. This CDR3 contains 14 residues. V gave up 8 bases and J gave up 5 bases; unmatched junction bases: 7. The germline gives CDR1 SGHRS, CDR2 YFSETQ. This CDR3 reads CASISGTGDNEQFF. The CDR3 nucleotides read TGCGCCAGTATCTCCGGGACAGGGGACAATGAGCAGTTCTTC. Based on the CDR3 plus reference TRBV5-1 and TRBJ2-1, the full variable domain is KAGVTQTPRYLIKTRGQQVTLSCSPISGHRSVSWYQQTPGQGLQFLFEYFSETQRNKGNFPGRFSGRQFSNSRSEMNVSTLELGDSALYLCASISGTGDNEQFFGPGTRLTVL.